The next 18 T cell receptor beta chains were all read from a single sample in a study of blood T cell repertoires in COVID-19. Sequencing was performed with immunoSEQ multiplex PCR; in TCRdb, only in-frame clones are kept and a portion is missing. The sample has more than 80,000 clones; about 88% are singletons. The sequencing input was peripheral blood. The receptors were sampled from a man between 35 and 55 years old with acute or convalescent COVID-19.

This clone was observed once. J is TRBJ2-5 and V is TRBV5-1, with TRBD1 identical over 7 bases. The CDR3 extends over 17 amino acids. With 3 bases clipped from V and 5 bases from J, the junction kept 16 bases outside the gene matches. Germline V gene data show CDR1 as SGHRS and CDR2 as YFSETQ. The CDR3 region has the DNA TGCGCCAGCAGCTCGAGGGTCTTGGGGACAGTGACGGAGACCCAGTACTTC. Protein product: CASSSRVLGTVTETQYF.

This chain links TRBV19 with TRBJ1-4, with 11 nucleotides matching TRBD1. This CDR3 region has 18 residues. The trim removed 3 bases at V and 7 bases at J, leaving 13 bases unmatched. Germline lookup yields CDR1 LNHDA and CDR2 SQIVND (reference sequence). CDR3 nucleotides: TGTGCCAGTAGTATTGGACAGGGGGCCCAATCTACGAGTGAAAAACTGTTTTTT. It specifies CASSIGQGAQSTSEKLFF.

The chain couples TRBV6-5 to TRBJ2-7; 10 nucleotides match TRBD2. The germline V gene has CDR1 MNHEY and CDR2 SVGAGI. The junction had 8 bases not matched to a gene; V was cut back by 7 bases and J by 2 bases. The CDR3 loop spans 15 amino acids. CDR3 nucleotide sequence: TGTGCCAGCACCGCAGTAGCGGGGGGCCCCTACGAGCAGTACTTC. Translated: CASTAVAGGPYEQYF.

This clone has more than one count but fewer than ten. The gene calls are TRBV30 and TRBJ1-1, with 9 bases matching TRBD1. The V gene end was trimmed by 6 bases and the J gene end by 0 bases; junction bases not matched to a gene: 14. The germline V gene encodes CDR1 GTSNPN and CDR2 SVGIG (reference sequence). This CDR3 comprises 17 residues. The CDR3 bases are TGTGCCTGCCGGGACAGGGCCTTAAAAAGCATGAACACTGAAGCTTTCTTT. It specifies CACRDRALKSMNTEAFF.

V and J are TRBV7-9 and TRBJ2-7; the D is unclear. Germline CDR1 is SEHNR and CDR2 is FQNEAQ (reference sequence). The CDR3 totals 16 residues. V gave up 1 base and J gave up 6 bases, with 19 bases separating them. CDR3 amino acids: CASSLGFGVVAAEQYF. In DNA, the CDR3 is TGTGCCAGCAGCTTAGGTTTTGGAGTAGTTGCTGCCGAGCAGTACTTC.

The V gene is TRBV18, the J gene TRBJ1-1; 10 bases align to TRBD1. CDR1 and CDR2 (germline): KGHSH, LQKENI. With 6 bases clipped from V and 6 bases from J, the junction kept 13 bases outside the gene matches. This CDR3 region has 16 residues. CDR3 nucleotide sequence: TGTGCCAGCTCCCACGACAGGGGGCAATTGAGTGCTGAAGCTTTCTTT. Protein sequence: CASSHDRGQLSAEAFF.

This chain uses TRBV6-5 with TRBJ2-1, with TRBD2 identical over 14 bases. The V gene's germline CDR1 is MNHEY and CDR2 SVGAGI. This CDR3 region has 16 residues. Germline trimming cut 2 bases from V and 10 bases from J; bases unmatched to any gene: 7. Here the CDR3 DNA reads TGTGCCAGCAGTTACCAGGGACTAGCGGGAGTACGGGAGCAGTTCTTC. Its translation is CASSYQGLAGVREQFF.

The chain recombines TRBV10-3 with TRBJ1-6, with 11 bases fitting TRBD1. The CDR3 loop spans 16 amino acids. J gave up 7 bases and V 3 bases, and 5 bases lay outside the gene matches. The germline gives CDR1 ENHRY, CDR2 SYGVKD. This CDR3 is CAISEGTGGGNSPLHF. The CDR3, as DNA: TGTGCCATCAGTGAAGGGACAGGGGGAGGGAATTCACCCCTCCACTTT.

V and J are TRBV20-1 and TRBJ1-1; 9 bases are a match to TRBD1. The CDR3 covers 14 residues. The V gene end was trimmed by 3 bases and the J gene end by 1 base; junction bases not matched to a gene: 3. Per germline, CDR1 DFQATT and CDR2 SNEGSKA (reference sequence). The CDR3 DNA reads as TGCAGTGCTAGTCGGACAGGGGCGAACACTGAAGCTTTCTTT. Translated, it gives CSASRTGANTEAFF.

The chain recombines TRBV11-2 with TRBJ2-5; 9 bases are shared with TRBD2. Trimming cost V 1 base and J 4 bases; bases outside gene matches: 7. The CDR3 runs 16 residues. Per the germline V gene, CDR1 is SGHAT and CDR2 is FQNNGV. The CDR3 spells CASSLGSGGRPETQYF. The CDR3 DNA is TGTGCCAGCAGCTTAGGAAGCGGGGGGCGTCCAGAGACCCAGTACTTC.

V gene TRBV6-5 combines with J gene TRBJ1-1; D unclear. V shed 4 bases and J shed 3 bases, with 9 bases lying between them. Germline V CDR1 and CDR2: MNHEY, SVGAGI. The CDR3 covers 13 residues. The CDR3 bases are TGTGCCAGCAGTTTGCCAGACTACACTGAAGCTTTCTTT. The encoded protein is CASSLPDYTEAFF.

The chain joins TRBV24-1 to TRBJ2-2; 7 nucleotides line up with TRBD2. The V gene end was trimmed by 1 base and the J gene end by 5 bases; junction bases not matched to a gene: 9. The CDR3 covers 17 residues. Germline loops: CDR1 KGHDR, CDR2 SFDVKD. CDR3 coding DNA: TGTGCCACCAGTGATTTTAGAAAGCGGGGAGAAACCGGGGAGCTGTTTTTT. The encoded protein is CATSDFRKRGETGELFF.

V usage is TRBV19 and J usage is TRBJ1-3; D possibly corresponds to TRBD1 (6 bases). The CDR3 length is 16 residues. CDR1 is LNHDA and CDR2 is SQIVND in the germline V gene (reference sequence). The V gene lost 5 bases and the J gene lost 0 bases, with 14 bases spanning the gap. The CDR3 DNA reads as TGTGCCAGTAGTTTCGGACAGTTTTCCTCTGGAAACACCATATATTTT. It yields the protein CASSFGQFSSGNTIYF.

V and J are TRBV6-2 or TRBV6-3 and TRBJ2-3, with 7 nucleotides matching TRBD1. V dropped 2 bases and J dropped 3; count of bases not matched to a gene: 14. Germline loops: CDR1 MNHEY, CDR2 SVGEGT. This CDR3 contains 18 residues. CDR3 nucleotides: TGTGCCAGCAGTTACACGGTCCGGGACAGCTCCATAACAGATACGCAGTATTTT. Protein: CASSYTVRDSSITDTQYF.

The chain employs TRBV7-9 and TRBJ2-3, with 7 bases lining up with TRBD2. This CDR3 contains 14 residues. CDR1 and CDR2 from the germline V gene are SEHNR and FQNEAQ (reference sequence). V lost 4 bases and J lost 2; bases outside the gene matches: 3. CDR3 sequence (DNA): TGTGCCAGCAGCTCTAGCGGAAACACAGATACGCAGTATTTT. It specifies CASSSSGNTDTQYF.

This sequence joins TRBV7-2 and TRBJ2-3, with 7 bases aligning to TRBD1. From germline, CDR1 is SGHTA and CDR2 FQGNSA. This CDR3 is 13 amino acids long. The V and J ends lost 8 bases and 5 bases, in that order; junction bases with no gene match: 7. As DNA, the CDR3 is TGTGCCAGCTCCTGGACAGGCCGAGATACGCAGTATTTT. Residues: CASSWTGRDTQYF.

The chain recombines TRBV30 with TRBJ1-5; weak D call: TRBD1 (6 bases). The CDR3 is 15 amino acids. The V end lost 2 bases, the J end lost 2 bases, and 13 bases lay between the germline ends. The germline gives CDR1 GTSNPN, CDR2 SVGIG (reference sequence). Written as DNA, the CDR3 is TGTGCCTGGAGTCTGGGGGCTTGGGGCAATCAGCCCCAGCATTTT. Its translation: CAWSLGAWGNQPQHF.

The sample holds a few counts of this clone. Germline is not matched at one junction end, which may reflect a read error. The chain uses TRBV7-9 and TRBJ2-7; weak D call: TRBD1 (5 bases). The CDR3 loop spans 12 amino acids. Germline assignment: CDR1 SEHNR and CDR2 FQNEAQ (reference sequence). The DNA of the CDR3 is TGTGCCAGCAGCTCCTCCCCCCAGGGTAACGTCTTC. Its translation is CASSSSPQGNVF.